This T cell receptor (beta chain) was retrieved from a study of shared clonotypes between healthy human individuals. Study-wide results and limits: In this cohort, only blood was sampled, and tissue repertoires likely differ.

The CDR3 length is 15 residues. J was trimmed by 7 bases and V by 4 bases; bases with no gene match: 9. Germline V gene sequence: CDR1 SGHNT, CDR2 YENEEA. For this clone: Its target is unknown.

Here immunoSEQ multiplex PCR was the method, and the copy in TCRdb shows in-frame clones only, minus some. The sample shows some 240,000 clones, under 80% of them seen only once. The sequenced sample was memory CD4+ T cells sorted from blood. Subset reported: CD45RA-negative fraction. The chain links TRBV11-3 to TRBJ2-1; the match to TRBD2 covers 8 bases. The receptor was isolated from a man aged 25 to 40 in good health. CDR3 residues: CASSSTLVAGNEQFF. CDR3 sequence (DNA): TGTGCCAGCAGCTCCACCCTTGTAGCGGGAAATGAGCAGTTCTTC. The variable domain in full, with the rest retrieved from reference TRBV11-3 and TRBJ2-1, is EAGVVQSPRYKIIEKKQPVAFWCNPISGHNTLYWYLQNLGQGPELLIRYENEEAVDDSQLPKDRFSAERLKGVDSTLKIQPAELGDSAVYLCASSSTLVAGNEQFFGPGTRLTVL.